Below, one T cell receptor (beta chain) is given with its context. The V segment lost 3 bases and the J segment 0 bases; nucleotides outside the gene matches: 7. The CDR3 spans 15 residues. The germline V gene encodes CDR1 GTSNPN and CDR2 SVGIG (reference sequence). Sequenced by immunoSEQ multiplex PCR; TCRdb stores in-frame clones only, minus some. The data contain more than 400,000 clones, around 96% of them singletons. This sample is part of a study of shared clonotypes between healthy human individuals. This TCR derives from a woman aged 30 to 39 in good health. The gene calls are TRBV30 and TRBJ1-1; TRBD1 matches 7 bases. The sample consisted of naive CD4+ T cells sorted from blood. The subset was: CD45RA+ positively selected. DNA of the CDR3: TGTGCCTGGAGAGTCCGGGACAGAATGAACACTGAAGCTTTCTTT. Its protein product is CAWRVRDRMNTEAFF. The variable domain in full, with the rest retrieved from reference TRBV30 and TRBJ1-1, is SQTIHQWPATLVQPVGSPLSLECTVEGTSNPNLYWYRQAAGRGLQLLFYSVGIGQISSEVPQNLSASRPQDRQFILSSKKLLLSDSGFYLCAWRVRDRMNTEAFFGQGTRLTVV.